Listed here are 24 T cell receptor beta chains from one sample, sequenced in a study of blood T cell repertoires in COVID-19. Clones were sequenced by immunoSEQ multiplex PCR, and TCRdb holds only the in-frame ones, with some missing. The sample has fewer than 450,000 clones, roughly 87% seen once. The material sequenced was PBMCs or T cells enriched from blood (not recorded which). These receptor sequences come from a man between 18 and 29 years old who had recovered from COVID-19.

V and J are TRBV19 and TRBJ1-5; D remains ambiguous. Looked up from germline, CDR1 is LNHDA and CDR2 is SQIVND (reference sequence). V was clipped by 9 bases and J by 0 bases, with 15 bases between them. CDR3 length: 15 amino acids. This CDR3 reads CASRGRTGSNQPQHF. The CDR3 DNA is TGTGCCAGCCGGGGAAGGACGGGTAGCAATCAGCCCCAGCATTTT.

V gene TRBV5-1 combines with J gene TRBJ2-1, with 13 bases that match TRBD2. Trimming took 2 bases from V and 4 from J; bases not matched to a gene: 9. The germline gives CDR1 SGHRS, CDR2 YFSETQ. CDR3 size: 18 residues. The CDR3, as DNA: TGCGCCAGCAGCTTCCGGGGGTTGACTAGCGGGAGGTACAATGAGCAGTTCTTC. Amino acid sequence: CASSFRGLTSGRYNEQFF.

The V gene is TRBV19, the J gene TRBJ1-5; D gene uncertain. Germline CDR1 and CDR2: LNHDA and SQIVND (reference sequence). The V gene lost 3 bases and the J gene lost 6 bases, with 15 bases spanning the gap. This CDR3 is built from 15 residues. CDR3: CASSILLRGVQPQHF. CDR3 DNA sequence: TGTGCCAGTAGTATCCTCCTCCGCGGTGTTCAGCCCCAGCATTTT.

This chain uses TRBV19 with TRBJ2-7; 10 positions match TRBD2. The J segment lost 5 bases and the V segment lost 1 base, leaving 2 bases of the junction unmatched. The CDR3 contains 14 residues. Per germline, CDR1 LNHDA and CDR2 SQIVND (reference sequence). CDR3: CASSIGLAGDEQYF. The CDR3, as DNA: TGTGCCAGTAGTATAGGTCTAGCGGGAGACGAGCAGTACTTC.

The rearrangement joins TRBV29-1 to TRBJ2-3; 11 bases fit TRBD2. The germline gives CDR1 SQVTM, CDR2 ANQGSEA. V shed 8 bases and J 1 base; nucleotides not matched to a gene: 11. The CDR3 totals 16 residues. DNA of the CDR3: TGCAGCTTCTTAGGGACTAGCGGAGGTGGCACAGATACGCAGTATTTT. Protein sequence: CSFLGTSGGGTDTQYF.

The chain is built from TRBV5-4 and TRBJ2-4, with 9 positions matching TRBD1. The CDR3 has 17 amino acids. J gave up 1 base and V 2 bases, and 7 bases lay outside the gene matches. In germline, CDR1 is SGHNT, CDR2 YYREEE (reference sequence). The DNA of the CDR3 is TGTGCCAGCAGCTTACAGGGGGCCTCATGGGCCAAAAACATTCAGTACTTC. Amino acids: CASSLQGASWAKNIQYF.

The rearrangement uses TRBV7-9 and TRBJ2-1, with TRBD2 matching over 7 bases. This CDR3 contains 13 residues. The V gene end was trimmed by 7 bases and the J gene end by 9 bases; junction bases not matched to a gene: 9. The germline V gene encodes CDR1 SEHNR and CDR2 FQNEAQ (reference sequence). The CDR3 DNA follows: TGTGCCAGCACGGAGCGGGATGCGGGTGAGCAGTTCTTC. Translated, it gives CASTERDAGEQFF. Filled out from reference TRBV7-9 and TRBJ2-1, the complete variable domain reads DTGVSQNPRHKITKRGQNVTFRCDPISEHNRLYWYRQTLGQGPEFLTYFQNEAQLEKSRLLSDRFSAERPKGSFSTLEIQRTEQGDSAMYLCASTERDAGEQFFGPGTRLTVL.

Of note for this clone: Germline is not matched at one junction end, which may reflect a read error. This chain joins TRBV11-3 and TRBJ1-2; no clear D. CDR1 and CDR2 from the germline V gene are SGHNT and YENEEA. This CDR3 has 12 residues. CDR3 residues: CASSLQRERTVF. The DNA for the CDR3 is TGTGCCAGCAGCCTACAGCGGGAGAGAACTGTTTTC. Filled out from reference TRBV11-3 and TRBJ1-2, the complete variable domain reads EAGVVQSPRYKIIEKKQPVAFWCNPISGHNTLYWYLQNLGQGPELLIRYENEEAVDDSQLPKDRFSAERLKGVDSTLKIQPAELGDSAVYLCASSLQRERTVFGSGTRLTVV.

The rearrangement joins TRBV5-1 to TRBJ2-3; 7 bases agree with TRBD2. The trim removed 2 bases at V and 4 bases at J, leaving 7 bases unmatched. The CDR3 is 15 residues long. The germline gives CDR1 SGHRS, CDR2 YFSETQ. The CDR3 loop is CASSLGGSGPDTQYF. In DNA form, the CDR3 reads TGCGCCAGCAGCTTAGGCGGGAGTGGTCCAGATACGCAGTATTTT.

DNA for the CDR3: TGTGCCAGCTCACCGGGACTCCCGGCGGAGACCCAGTACTTC. It yields the protein CASSPGLPAETQYF. The chain has TRBV18 and TRBJ2-5; D might be TRBD2 (6 bases). The V gene's germline CDR1 is KGHSH and CDR2 LQKENI. Trimming removed 3 bases at V and 5 bases at J, with 13 bases between. The CDR3 is 14 residues long. Full variable domain (outside the CDR3, taken from reference TRBV18 and TRBJ2-5): NAGVMQNPRHLVRRRGQEARLRCSPMKGHSHVYWYRQLPEEGLKFMVYLQKENIIDESGMPKERFSAEFPKEGPSILRIQQVVRGDSAAYFCASSPGLPAETQYFGPGTRLLVL.

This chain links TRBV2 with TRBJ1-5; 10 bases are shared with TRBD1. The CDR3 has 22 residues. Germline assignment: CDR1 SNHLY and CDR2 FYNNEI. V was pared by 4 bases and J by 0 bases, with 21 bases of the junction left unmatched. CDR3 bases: TGTGCCAGCAGTGTGGCCGGGACAGGGGACCCTGAGGGATATTATAGCAATCAGCCCCAGCATTTT. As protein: CASSVAGTGDPEGYYSNQPQHF.

CDR3 nucleotides: TGTGCCAGTAGGGAATTGGGACAGGGACCATTCGGCTACACCTTC. It translates to CASRELGQGPFGYTF. The chain couples TRBV19 to TRBJ1-2; 9 bases are a match to TRBD1. With 6 bases clipped from V and 8 bases from J, the junction kept 13 bases outside the gene matches. Per germline, CDR1 LNHDA and CDR2 SQIVND (reference sequence). This CDR3 comprises 15 residues. The variable domain in full, with the rest retrieved from reference TRBV19 and TRBJ1-2, is DGGITQSPKYLFRKEGQNVTLSCEQNLNHDAMYWYRQDPGQGLRLIYYSQIVNDFQKGDIAEGYSVSREKKESFPLTVTSAQKNPTAFYLCASRELGQGPFGYTFGSGTRLTVV.

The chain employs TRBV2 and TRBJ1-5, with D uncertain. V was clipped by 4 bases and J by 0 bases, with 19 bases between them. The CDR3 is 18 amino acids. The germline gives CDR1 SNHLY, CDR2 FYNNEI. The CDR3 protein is CASSARGRGLGSNQPQHF. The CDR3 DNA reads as TGTGCCAGCAGTGCTCGTGGGAGAGGTCTTGGTAGCAATCAGCCCCAGCATTTT.

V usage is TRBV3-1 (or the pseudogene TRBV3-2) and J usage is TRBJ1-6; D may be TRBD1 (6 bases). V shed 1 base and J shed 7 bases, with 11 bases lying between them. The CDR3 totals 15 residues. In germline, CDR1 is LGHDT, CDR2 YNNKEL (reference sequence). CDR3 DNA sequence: TGTGCCAGCAGCCAAGGGGGGCCGCGCAATTCACCCCTCCACTTT. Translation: CASSQGGPRNSPLHF.

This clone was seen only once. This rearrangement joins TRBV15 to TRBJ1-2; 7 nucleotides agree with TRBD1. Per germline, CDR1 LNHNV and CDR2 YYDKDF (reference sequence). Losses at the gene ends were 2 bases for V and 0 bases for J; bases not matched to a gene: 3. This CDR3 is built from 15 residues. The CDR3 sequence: CATSRRTGTNYGYTF. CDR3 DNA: TGTGCCACCAGCAGAAGGACAGGTACTAACTATGGCTACACCTTC.

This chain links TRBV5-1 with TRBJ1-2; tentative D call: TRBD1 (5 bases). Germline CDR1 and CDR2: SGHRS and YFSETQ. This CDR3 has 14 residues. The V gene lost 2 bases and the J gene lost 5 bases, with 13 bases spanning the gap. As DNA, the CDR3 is TGCGCCAGCAGCTTCGACAGTTCCTCTTATGGCTACACCTTC. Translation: CASSFDSSSYGYTF.

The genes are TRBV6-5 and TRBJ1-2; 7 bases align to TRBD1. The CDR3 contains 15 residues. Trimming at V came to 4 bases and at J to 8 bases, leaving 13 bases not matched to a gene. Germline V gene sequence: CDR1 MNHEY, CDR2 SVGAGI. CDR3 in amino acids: CASSFTTGNLDGYTF. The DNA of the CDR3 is TGTGCCAGCAGTTTTACGACAGGGAATTTAGACGGCTACACCTTC.

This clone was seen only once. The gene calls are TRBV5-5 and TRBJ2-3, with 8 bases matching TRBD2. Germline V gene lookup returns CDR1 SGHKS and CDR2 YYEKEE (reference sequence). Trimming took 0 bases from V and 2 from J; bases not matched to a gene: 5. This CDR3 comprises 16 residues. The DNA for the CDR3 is TGTGCCAGCAGCTTGGTTGGGACTAGTTCCACAGATACGCAGTATTTT. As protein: CASSLVGTSSTDTQYF.

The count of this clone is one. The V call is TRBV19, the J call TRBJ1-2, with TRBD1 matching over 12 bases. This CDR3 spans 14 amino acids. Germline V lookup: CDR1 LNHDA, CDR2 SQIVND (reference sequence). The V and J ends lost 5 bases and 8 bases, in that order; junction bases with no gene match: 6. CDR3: CASSPRDRGHGYTF. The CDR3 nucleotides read TGTGCCAGTAGTCCAAGGGACAGGGGGCACGGCTACACCTTC.

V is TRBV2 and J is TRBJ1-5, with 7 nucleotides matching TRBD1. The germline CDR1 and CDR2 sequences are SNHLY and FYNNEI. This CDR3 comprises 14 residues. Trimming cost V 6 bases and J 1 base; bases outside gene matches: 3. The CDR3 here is CASRVTGSNQPQHF. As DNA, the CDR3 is TGTGCCAGCAGGGTGACAGGGAGCAATCAGCCCCAGCATTTT.

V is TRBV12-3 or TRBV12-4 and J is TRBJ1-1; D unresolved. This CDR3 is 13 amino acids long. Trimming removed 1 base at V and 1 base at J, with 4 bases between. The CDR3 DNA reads TGTGCCAGCAGTTTAGACTGGAACACTGAAGCTTTCTTT. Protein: CASSLDWNTEAFF.

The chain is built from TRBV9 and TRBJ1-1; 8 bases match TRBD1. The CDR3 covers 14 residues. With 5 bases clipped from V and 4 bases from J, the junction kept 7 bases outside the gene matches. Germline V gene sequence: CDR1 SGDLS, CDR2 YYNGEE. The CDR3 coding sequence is TGTGCCAGCAGAGACACAGGGGGAAGCACTGAAGCTTTCTTT. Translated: CASRDTGGSTEAFF.

CDR3 nucleotides: TGTGCCAGCTCACCACTCCCGGGGGGGCCCTACGAGCAGTACTTC. This gives the protein CASSPLPGGPYEQYF. The J gene is TRBJ2-7, the V gene TRBV18; 8 positions agree with TRBD2. From germline, CDR1 is KGHSH and CDR2 LQKENI. V lost 1 base, J lost 2 bases, and 4 bases stayed unmatched. The CDR3 has 15 amino acids.

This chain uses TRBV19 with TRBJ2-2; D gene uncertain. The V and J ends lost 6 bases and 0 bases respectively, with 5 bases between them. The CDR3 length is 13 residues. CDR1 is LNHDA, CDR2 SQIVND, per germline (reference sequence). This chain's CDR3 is CASSHANTGELFF. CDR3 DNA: TGTGCCAGTAGCCATGCGAACACCGGGGAGCTGTTTTTT.